Presented here are 5 T cell receptor beta chains from one specimen sequenced in a study of blood T cell repertoires in COVID-19. Some clones are missing from TCRdb's copy, which holds only in-frame ones; the method was immunoSEQ multiplex PCR. The data hold hundreds of thousands of clones, with roughly nine tenths observed a single time. What was sequenced was peripheral blood. Every receptor here comes from a woman aged 45-60 years who had recovered from COVID-19.

J is TRBJ1-4 and V is TRBV18; 9 positions agree with TRBD1. CDR1 is KGHSH, CDR2 LQKENI, per germline. The CDR3 is made up of 15 amino acids. V shed 1 base and J 5 bases; nucleotides not matched to a gene: 2. CDR3 DNA sequence: TGTGCCAGCTCACCACGGACAGGGGAGAATGAAAAACTGTTTTTT. Translating it yields CASSPRTGENEKLFF.

The CDR3 DNA follows: TGTGCCAGCAGGAACAGGGTTATCGATGAAAAACTGTTTTTT. This codes for CASRNRVIDEKLFF. The chain employs TRBV27 and TRBJ1-4, with D possibly matching TRBD1 (6 bases). Trimming left V 6 bases short and J 6 bases short, with 14 bases between. CDR1 and CDR2 from the germline V gene are MNHEY and SMNVEV (reference sequence). The CDR3 is made up of 14 amino acids.

The chain links TRBV5-5 to TRBJ1-5; no definite D call. This CDR3 is built from 13 residues. V gave up 2 bases and J gave up 5 bases, with 8 bases separating them. Germline loops: CDR1 SGHKS, CDR2 YYEKEE (reference sequence). CDR3 amino acids: CASSFEQDQPQHF. The DNA of the CDR3 is TGTGCCAGCAGCTTTGAACAAGATCAGCCCCAGCATTTT.

The chain has TRBV28 and TRBJ2-7, with a possible D match to TRBD1 (5 bases). CDR1 is MDHEN, CDR2 SYDVKM, per germline. The CDR3 consists of 13 residues. Trimming removed 4 bases from V and 0 bases from J, with 7 bases in between. DNA for the CDR3: TGTGCCAGCAGTTACAGGAGCTCCTACGAGCAGTACTTC. It codes for CASSYRSSYEQYF.

The V gene is TRBV9, the J gene TRBJ2-3, with 10 bases identical to TRBD2. J gave up 0 bases and V 3 bases, and 10 bases lay outside the gene matches. The CDR3 loop spans 18 amino acids. Germline loops: CDR1 SGDLS, CDR2 YYNGEE. In DNA, the CDR3 is TGTGCCAGCAGCGGCGAACTAGCGGGGACGCCTAGCACAGATACGCAGTATTTT. Residues: CASSGELAGTPSTDTQYF.